The 30 T cell receptor beta chains presented below share a single source sample, sequenced in a study of CD8 T cells in Susac syndrome (dated 2019 in TCRdb). Preparation of the library involved the immunoSEQ multiplex PCR assay. RNA was extracted with the RNeasy kit and 0.5 to 1 ug was reverse transcribed using random hexamers. TCRdb's own reprocessing of the public reads used fastp at Q25 and MiXCR and kept productive beta chains. All rows with the same CDR3 protein become a single entry with the most common DNA and genes. Recorded for this sample are fewer than 350,000 distinct CDR3 sequences; approximately 90% of them occurred a single time. The ten most abundant clones make up more than 0.06% of the sample. The sample consisted of CD4+ T cells from PBMCs. Receptors originate from a human donor with multiple sclerosis.

The J gene is TRBJ2-5, the V gene TRBV18, with D perhaps TRBD1 or TRBD2 (6 bases each). The length of the CDR3 is 20 residues. Per germline, CDR1 KGHSH and CDR2 LQKENI. Trimming took 6 bases from V and 0 from J, leaving 29 bases between them. CDR3 region: CASSGFCAGLGGRDQETQYF. The CDR3 DNA reads TGTGCCAGCTCGGGTTTTTGTGCGGGGCTCGGGGGCCGTGACCAAGAGACCCAGTACTTC.

The chain links TRBV19 to TRBJ2-7; 10 bases agree with TRBD2. Germline CDR1 LNHDA, CDR2 SQIVND (reference sequence). This CDR3 comprises 14 residues. V was clipped by 5 bases and J by 6 bases; unmatched bases: 7. CDR3: CASSFQAGGGEQYF. For the CDR3, the DNA is TGTGCCAGTAGTTTCCAAGCGGGAGGGGGCGAGCAGTACTTC.

The chain recombines TRBV27 with TRBJ2-3; D possibly corresponds to TRBD2 (5 bases). From germline, CDR1 is MNHEY and CDR2 SMNVEV (reference sequence). V lost 5 bases, J lost 0 bases, and 12 bases lay in between. The CDR3 has 15 residues. The CDR3 DNA is TGTGCCAGCAGTCCCGACTATGTCAGCACAGATACGCAGTATTTT. This codes for CASSPDYVSTDTQYF.

V and J are TRBV2 and TRBJ2-1; maybe TRBD2 (5 bases). Trimming left V 4 bases short and J 4 bases short, with 8 bases between. The germline CDR1 and CDR2 sequences are SNHLY and FYNNEI. The CDR3 has 13 amino acids. CDR3 loop: CASSVEVYNEQFF. The CDR3 coding sequence is TGTGCCAGCAGTGTGGAGGTGTACAATGAGCAGTTCTTC.

The rearrangement joins TRBV27 to TRBJ2-2, with a tentative D call TRBD2 (5 bases). The germline V gene has CDR1 MNHEY and CDR2 SMNVEV (reference sequence). V lost 3 bases and J 4 bases, leaving 12 bases between the germline ends. CDR3 length: 15 residues. DNA for the CDR3: TGTGCCAGCAGTTTGGCCGGGCGGGTCACCGGGGAGCTGTTTTTT. It encodes CASSLAGRVTGELFF.

This clonotype was seen a single time. The chain recombines TRBV25-1 with TRBJ2-6; D is uncertain. This CDR3 is 15 amino acids long. Germline loops: CDR1 MGHDK, CDR2 SYGVNS. The ends were cut back, 0 bases at V and 4 bases at J, with 7 bases in the middle. The CDR3 nucleotides read TGTGCCAGCAGTGAATACCTCCCCGGGGCCAACGTCCTGACTTTC. This codes for CASSEYLPGANVLTF.

The chain is built from TRBV14 and TRBJ1-5; D gene ambiguous. The CDR3 runs 12 residues. CDR1 is SGHDN and CDR2 is FVKESK in the germline V gene. Trimming removed 6 bases at V and 7 bases at J, with 10 bases between. The CDR3 nucleotides are TGTGCCAGCAGTCTCCATGGGCAGCCCCAGCATTTT. Protein: CASSLHGQPQHF.

The chain couples TRBV18 to TRBJ2-3; a weak D match, TRBD2 (5 bases). In germline, CDR1 is KGHSH, CDR2 LQKENI. V lost 1 base and J 2 bases, leaving 10 bases between the germline ends. CDR3 length equals 15 residues. DNA for the CDR3: TGTGCCAGCTCACCACTCAAGGGAGACACAGATACGCAGTATTTT. This sequence encodes CASSPLKGDTDTQYF.

J is TRBJ2-1 and V is TRBV12-3 or TRBV12-4; 7 bases line up with TRBD1. The V segment lost 3 bases and the J segment 16 bases; nucleotides outside the gene matches: 18. This CDR3 is built from 15 residues. DNA for the CDR3: TGTGCCAGCAGTTTTTCCGGGACAGTGGAAATCCTTGCTTTCTTC. It is translated as CASSFSGTVEILAFF.

The chain links TRBV19 to TRBJ2-3; weak D call: TRBD2 (5 bases). The germline gives CDR1 LNHDA, CDR2 SQIVND (reference sequence). V lost 6 bases to trimming and J lost 0 bases, with 13 bases between them. This CDR3 comprises 15 residues. The CDR3 region has the DNA TGTGCCAGTAGCCCCTCGGGGTCTAGCACAGATACGCAGTATTTT. This sequence encodes CASSPSGSSTDTQYF.

The chain combines TRBV4-2 with TRBJ1-2; a possible D gene is TRBD1 (5 bases). Germline CDR1 and CDR2: LGHNA and YNFKEQ. The CDR3 has 14 amino acids. Trimming stripped 0 bases from V and 2 bases from J, with 7 bases between. CDR3 coding DNA: TGTGCCAGCAGCCAAGAAGAGGGGAACTATGGCTACACCTTC. Its translation: CASSQEEGNYGYTF.

This chain links TRBV20-1 with TRBJ1-1, with no clear D. V dropped 3 bases and J dropped 2 bases, with 10 bases sitting between them. Germline lookup yields CDR1 DFQATT and CDR2 SNEGSKA (reference sequence). The CDR3 length is 13 residues. The CDR3 nucleotides are TGCAGTGCTAGTAGCATTCCCAACACTGAAGCTTTCTTT. This gives the protein CSASSIPNTEAFF.

The chain couples TRBV6-2 or TRBV6-3 to TRBJ1-1; D is perhaps TRBD1 (6 bases). Trimming took off 3 bases at V and 1 base at J, with 9 bases between the two ends. In germline, CDR1 is MNHEY, CDR2 SVGEGT. CDR3 size: 14 residues. CDR3 loop: CASSYNRENTEAFF. The CDR3 DNA reads as TGTGCCAGCAGTTATAACAGGGAGAACACTGAAGCTTTCTTT.

This clonotype turned up a few times. The chain links TRBV30 to TRBJ2-7; D remains unclear. Germline V gives CDR1 GTSNPN, CDR2 SVGIG (reference sequence). The CDR3 loop spans 13 amino acids. V dropped 3 bases and J dropped 2 bases, with 11 bases sitting between them. The CDR3 sequence is CAWSRSGPYEQYF. DNA for the CDR3: TGTGCCTGGAGCCGCAGTGGGCCCTACGAGCAGTACTTC. Together with reference TRBV30 and TRBJ2-7, the CDR3 gives the full variable domain: SQTIHQWPATLVQPVGSPLSLECTVEGTSNPNLYWYRQAAGRGLQLLFYSVGIGQISSEVPQNLSASRPQDRQFILSSKKLLLSDSGFYLCAWSRSGPYEQYFGPGTRLTVT.

The chain combines TRBV5-1 with TRBJ1-2, with D perhaps TRBD1 (5 bases). V shed 0 bases and J shed 3 bases, with 9 bases lying between them. Germline lookup yields CDR1 SGHRS and CDR2 YFSETQ. The CDR3 extends over 14 amino acids. The CDR3 is CASSLGGGYYGYTF. CDR3 nucleotide sequence: TGCGCCAGCAGCTTGGGGGGCGGATACTATGGCTACACCTTC. Together with reference TRBV5-1 and TRBJ1-2, the CDR3 gives the full variable domain: KAGVTQTPRYLIKTRGQQVTLSCSPISGHRSVSWYQQTPGQGLQFLFEYFSETQRNKGNFPGRFSGRQFSNSRSEMNVSTLELGDSALYLCASSLGGGYYGYTFGSGTRLTVV.

The chain carries TRBV6-2 or TRBV6-3 and TRBJ2-7, with a tentative D call TRBD2 (6 bases). The CDR3 runs to 13 residues. In germline, CDR1 is MNHEY, CDR2 SVGEGT. The V gene lost 5 bases and the J gene lost 4 bases, with 12 bases spanning the gap. This CDR3 is CASSGGIFYEQYF. CDR3 in DNA: TGTGCCAGCAGTGGCGGGATCTTTTACGAGCAGTACTTC.

The rearrangement uses TRBV28 and TRBJ2-7; a weak D match, TRBD2 (6 bases). Per germline, CDR1 MDHEN and CDR2 SYDVKM. Trimming took off 6 bases at V and 2 bases at J, with 11 bases between the two ends. The CDR3 is 13 residues long. CDR3 amino acids: CASRVGSPYEQYF. The CDR3 DNA sequence: TGTGCCAGCAGGGTCGGGAGCCCCTACGAGCAGTACTTC.

This sequence joins TRBV6-2 or TRBV6-3 and TRBJ1-5, with no clear D. Per the germline V gene, CDR1 is MNHEY and CDR2 is SVGEGT. The CDR3 is 13 residues long. V was trimmed by 4 bases and J by 7 bases, leaving 11 bases between them. The CDR3 region is CASSFTRAQPQHF. The CDR3 nucleotides read TGTGCCAGCAGTTTCACCCGGGCCCAGCCCCAGCATTTT.

The chain combines TRBV29-1 with TRBJ1-4; D is unresolved. This CDR3 has 13 amino acids. CDR1 is SQVTM and CDR2 is ANQGSEA in the germline V gene. Trimming pared 5 bases from V and 0 bases from J, leaving 7 bases between. DNA of the CDR3: TGCAGCGTTCCCGGGGCAACTAATGAAAAACTGTTTTTT. It specifies CSVPGATNEKLFF.

The V and J genes are TRBV20-1 and TRBJ2-1; unclear D gene. The CDR3 has 12 amino acids. The germline gives CDR1 DFQATT, CDR2 SNEGSKA (reference sequence). V was clipped by 6 bases and J by 12 bases, with 18 bases between them. CDR3 in amino acids: CSAHPPTRGQFF. The CDR3 coding sequence is TGCAGTGCACACCCGCCTACGAGAGGGCAGTTCTTC.

The chain recombines TRBV2 with TRBJ2-3, with TRBD1 matching 9 bases. Germline-derived CDR1 and CDR2 are SNHLY and FYNNEI. The CDR3 covers 19 residues. J was trimmed by 0 bases and V by 3 bases; bases with no gene match: 13. Here the CDR3 DNA reads TGTGCCAGCAGTGAGAGCGGGACAGGGTTCAGCTTTAGCACAGATACGCAGTATTTT. It specifies CASSESGTGFSFSTDTQYF.

The CDR3 here is CAISSTSGGGGSEQFF. CDR3 coding DNA: TGTGCCATCAGTTCGACTAGCGGGGGCGGTGGAAGTGAGCAGTTCTTC. The V call is TRBV10-3, the J call TRBJ2-1, with 12 positions matching TRBD2. The CDR3 contains 16 residues. Unmatched junction bases numbered 11, after V lost 5 bases and J lost 9 bases. Germline CDR1 and CDR2: ENHRY and SYGVKD.

The CDR3 DNA reads as TGTGCCTGGAGGTGGAAGGGGAGCTATGGCTACACCTTC. Its protein is CAWRWKGSYGYTF. The chain employs TRBV30 and TRBJ1-2, with TRBD1 as a possible D gene (5 bases). V lost 3 bases, J lost 4 bases, and 12 bases lay in between. The CDR3 is 13 residues long. The germline gives CDR1 GTSNPN, CDR2 SVGIG (reference sequence).

The V gene is TRBV20-1, the J gene TRBJ2-3, with TRBD2 identical over 9 bases. Germline trimming cut 3 bases from V and 5 bases from J; bases unmatched to any gene: 9. Per germline, CDR1 DFQATT and CDR2 SNEGSKA (reference sequence). The CDR3 extends over 15 amino acids. In nucleotides, the CDR3 is TGCAGTGCTAGCCTATTAGCGGGAGTTAAAGATACGCAGTATTTT. This sequence encodes CSASLLAGVKDTQYF.

The rearrangement joins TRBV5-6 to TRBJ2-7; D might be TRBD1 or TRBD2, each matching 5 bases. Trimming cost V 1 base and J 6 bases, with 20 bases left between them. Germline CDR1 SGHDT, CDR2 YYEEEE. The CDR3 contains 16 residues. The CDR3 protein is CASSLNEGSIWSEQYF. The CDR3 coding sequence is TGTGCCAGCAGCTTGAATGAGGGGTCGATCTGGAGCGAGCAGTACTTC.

This chain joins TRBV3-1 and TRBJ2-1, with TRBD2 matching over 7 bases. The CDR3 loop spans 17 amino acids. The germline CDR1 and CDR2 sequences are LGHDT and YNNKEL (reference sequence). V gave up 5 bases and J gave up 0 bases; unmatched junction bases: 10. The CDR3 is CASSDPVWTSSYNEQFF. For the CDR3, the DNA is TGTGCCAGCAGCGACCCCGTTTGGACTAGCTCCTACAATGAGCAGTTCTTC.

The chain combines TRBV4-1 with TRBJ2-1, with TRBD2 matching over 9 bases. The J segment lost 13 bases and the V segment lost 0 bases, leaving 7 bases of the junction unmatched. The germline V gene has CDR1 MGHRA and CDR2 YSYEKL. This CDR3 is 14 amino acids long. The CDR3 is CASSQDTAGGRQFF. CDR3 bases: TGCGCCAGCAGCCAAGATACAGCGGGAGGCCGACAGTTCTTC.

J is TRBJ2-3 and V is TRBV29-1; 8 nucleotides align to TRBD1. This CDR3 region has 15 residues. CDR1 is SQVTM and CDR2 is ANQGSEA in the germline V gene. J gave up 2 bases and V 6 bases, and 10 bases lay outside the gene matches. The CDR3 DNA reads TGCAGCGTACGAATTGGGACAGGTCTCACAGATACGCAGTATTTT. It is translated as CSVRIGTGLTDTQYF.

This clonotype appeared a single time. The chain carries TRBV19 and TRBJ2-1, with 10 nucleotides matching TRBD1. The CDR3 is 14 residues long. V dropped 9 bases and J dropped 7; count of bases not matched to a gene: 9. Germline CDR1 reads LNHDA; CDR2 reads SQIVND (reference sequence). This chain's CDR3 is CASGTGVWVNEQFF. For the CDR3, the DNA is TGTGCCAGCGGGACAGGGGTTTGGGTAAATGAGCAGTTCTTC.

The chain employs TRBV10-3 and TRBJ2-1; D may be TRBD2 (5 bases). CDR1 ENHRY and CDR2 SYGVKD come from the germline V gene. Between the trimmed V and J ends, which lost 5 bases and 5 bases, there was a span of 10 bases. The CDR3 totals 13 residues. The DNA of the CDR3 is TGTGCCATCAGTAGGGAGATAGACAATGAGCAGTTCTTC. Its protein product is CAISREIDNEQFF.